Below, one T cell receptor (beta chain) is given with its context. It has no known antigen specificity. There are no base qualities to consult, and no much larger clone falls within one base. The data belong to a study of shared clonotypes between healthy human individuals (dated by TCRdb to the early 2020s). Background on the whole study: The cohort comprised a couple of women and a few men aged 18 to 49 years. For each donor, CD4 naive and CD4 memory were each given three plates, CD8 naive was given two plates, and CD8 memory was given one plate. Blood TCR repertoires of about five healthy adults were deeply sequenced to estimate repertoire size and the extent of clonotype sharing between individuals. To increase sequencing depth and limit assay-specific biases, different laboratories used diverse techniques to prepare libraries and sequence TCR repertoires. Between about 0.8 and 9 billion PBMCs per donor were obtained by leukapheresis. Study-wide findings and limitations: Sampling was restricted to blood, and TCR repertoires in tissues likely differ from the TCR repertoires found in blood. Compared with non-shared clonotypes, the clonotypes found in all four sorted-subset donors had higher generation probabilities. Sharing across a few donors was observed for approximately 4.6% of naive CD4, under 4% of naive CD8, 2% to 2.5% of memory CD4, and about 0.39% of memory CD8 clonotypes. Pairwise subsampling indicated that sequencing depth was expected to affect the degree of clonotype sharing among donors. Rarefaction of sorted-subset datasets indicated incomplete sequencing despite the large sequencing depth. The small number of donors limited the genetic and exposure-history diversity represented. Naive subsets generally had larger estimated clonotype richness than memory subsets did.

The donors were healthy, HIV-negative adults who had no recently reported acute infections or vaccinations. Every donor was a Caucasian adult living in Nashville, Tennessee, USA. Magnetic negative selection was used to enrich CD4+ T cells, after which naive cells were positively selected on CD45RA and the negative fraction became the memory subset. Blood was obtained by leukapheresis, after which PBMCs were separated by Ficoll-Histopaque density gradient centrifugation and cryopreserved in liquid nitrogen vapor phase. Analytical flow cytometry was used to check the purity and quantity of every magnetically sorted T cell population. Genomic DNA was isolated from each sorted fraction and quantified by UV absorbance on a Nanodrop 2000c. Using the deep immunoSEQ assay, multiplex PCR amplified TCR CDR3 regions from genomic DNA. Extracted genomic DNA from each cell subset was distributed evenly across all wells of several immunoSEQ 96-well plates, and each plate was treated as a replicate. Each replicate PCR for sorted subsets received 200 ng genomic DNA, equal to about 29,000 T cell genomes. The purified libraries were quantified using a Qubit 3.0 fluorometer, sized with a Bioanalyzer 2100, and then quantified again using the KAPA Library Quantification kit. Each immunoSEQ 96-well plate was sequenced on its own single-read 150-cycle Illumina NextSeq 550 flow cell. The original methods were these. Because the immunoSEQ output included only junctional sequences and no quality scores, the filtering could not be the same as the filtering used for full-length reads. To assign V/J genes and CDR3, sequences were annotated using PyIR, a Python wrapper for IgBLAST v1.9, with IMGT germline references. Reads were removed for weak V/J assignments (E-value above 1e-6), missing CDR3, stop codons, out-of-frame junctions, or ambiguous translated residues. A V3J clonotype was defined by an identical inferred V gene, J gene, and CDR3 amino acid sequence. The percentage overlap between two repertoires was calculated by dividing the number of shared unique clonotypes by the size of the smaller repertoire. RTK rarefaction, the Chao1 estimator, and Recon v2.1 estimates of unobserved clonotypes were used to assess repertoire richness. OLGA was used to compute generation probabilities for all TCRbeta clonotypes that the gDNA method yielded from a handful of donors. Imported from immuneACCESS, the table was reduced by TCRdb to in-frame sequences with V and J called. These copies leave out some clones; in studies compared against another copy, an unresolved V gene accounts for under half, and the cause of the remainder is not known. D and trimming come from the DNA, and the V and J calls and clone size come from that table. Present in this sample are around 980,000 clones, approximately 80% of which were seen just once. The ten biggest clones cover roughly 0.55% of the sample.

This receptor was identified in a man aged 18 to 30 in good health. Some clones in this sample may be carry-over from other donors' samples. What was sequenced was memory CD4+ T cells from PBMCs. The cell subset or site tag for this specimen amounts to: CD45RA-negative fraction.

The sequenced DNA: TGTGCCACCAGCAAGGGACGCGTCTACGAGCAGTACTTC. This encodes CATSKGRVYEQYF. The V and J genes are TRBV15 and TRBJ2-7; the D region may be TRBD1 or TRBD2, each matching 5 bases equally. The germline V gene (reference sequence) gives CDR1 as LNHNV and CDR2 as YYDKDF. Taken from cysteine to phenylalanine, the CDR3 has 13 residues. Left in the record is the CDR3 DNA by itself, 39 bases read in frame from the first base. V and J lose 4 bases and 3 bases, and a span of 10 bases separates them.